The rows below give T cell receptor beta chains drawn from one sample of a study of T cells expressing NK-cell markers. TCRdb re-called the 5' RACE reads and gives one entry per CDR3 protein, without DNA. The table lists around 110,000 distinct CDR3 sequences, with approximately 18% in the top ten. Sequencing was done on a sample of blood T cells: a sorted CD56 or NKG2C T cell subset, CD4+ or CD8+ T cells, or bulk PBMC T cells (not recorded which). The receptors derive from a woman between 18 and 70 years old in good health. CDR3s include the opening cysteine and the closing phenylalanine or tryptophan. The order of the fields is V gene, J gene, CDR3 protein.

TRBV29-1,TRBJ2-7,CSVEVGVRESLSYEQYF
TRBV20-1,TRBJ2-1,CSARAPSGRASYNEQFF
TRBV28,TRBJ2-3,CASSLYQGPPSTDTQYF
TRBV30,TRBJ2-7,CAWSVLGEQYF
TRBV4-2,TRBJ1-1,CASSQFNRMNTEAFF
TRBV28,TRBJ2-5,CASSQNRGQGQETQYF
TRBV20-1,TRBJ2-1,CSAVVDIRPGAGDEQFF
TRBV3-1,TRBJ2-1,CASSLSGGAVGQFF
TRBV6-5,TRBJ2-2,CASSYGGVTGELFF
TRBV12-3/TRBV12-4,TRBJ2-3,CASLGTSSSTDTQYF
TRBV29-1,TRBJ2-7,CSVELITYEQYF
TRBV4-2,TRBJ2-3,CASSQDPGTREYPDTQYF
TRBV29-1,TRBJ2-1,CSDRGQINNEQFF
TRBV25-1,TRBJ2-3,CASTGLTSSQDTQYF
TRBV15,TRBJ2-2,CATSRVRSAGELFF
TRBV6-5,TRBJ2-1,CASSYSIRGGSYNEQFF
TRBV4-1,TRBJ1-1,CASSQGTPGFEAFF
TRBV29-1,TRBJ2-5,CSVERDHQQETQYF
TRBV29-1,TRBJ1-6,CSPRQDNSPLHF
TRBV27,TRBJ2-7,CASSLSLGTGLTYEQYF
TRBV29-1,TRBJ1-2,CSVDDGPARTYGYTF
TRBV20-1,TRBJ2-7,CSAKTGYSYEQYF
TRBV7-2,TRBJ2-5,CASSSRIGQETQYF
TRBV15,TRBJ2-7,CATSRQVPGLAAYEQYF
TRBV29-1,TRBJ1-1,CSVAGPTEAFF
TRBV4-3,TRBJ2-7,CASSQDLGGNYEQYF
TRBV9,TRBJ1-2,CASSPDRSTYGYTF
TRBV28,TRBJ2-2,CASRTGLNTGELFF
TRBV27,TRBJ2-1,CASSFAGGYNEQFF
TRBV7-6,TRBJ2-5,CASSLEASEGETQYF